A selection of T cell receptor beta chains follows, all from one sample in a study of shared clonotypes between healthy human individuals. Sequencing used immunoSEQ multiplex PCR; TCRdb keeps in-frame clones, though not all of them. The sample yields roughly 480,000 clones, less than 80% seen once. Sequenced input: PBMCs. Source of these receptors: a woman in her 40s in good health. Some clones in this sample may be carry-over from other donors' samples. Each CDR3 is given with its conserved first and last residue. Each record gives: D gene, V gene, J gene, CDR3 length, clone size, CDR3 protein, CDR3 DNA. D genes are given only for firm matches. Not all rows give a size; the values are once, few, many and, for expanded clones, a class.

>TRBD1|TRBV30|TRBJ1-1|17|NA
CAWSTLVTGLKGTEAFF
TGTGCCTGGAGCACGTTAGTGACAGGGTTAAAGGGCACTGAAGCTTTCTTT
>NA|TRBV14|TRBJ1-2|15|NA
CASSQDRTVNYGYTF
TGTGCCAGCAGCCAAGACCGGACGGTAAACTATGGCTACACCTTC
>TRBD1|TRBV11-2|TRBJ1-1|13|NA
CASRGTGFPEAFF
TGTGCCAGCAGGGGGACAGGGTTTCCTGAAGCTTTCTTT
>TRBD1|TRBV6-6|TRBJ1-1|16|NA
CASSPQGVRGITEAFF
TGTGCCAGCAGCCCCCAGGGGGTAAGGGGGATCACTGAAGCTTTCTTT
>NA|TRBV19|TRBJ1-1|15|NA
CASIRASAADTEAFF
TGTGCCAGTATTCGGGCCTCCGCAGCGGACACTGAAGCTTTCTTT
>TRBD1|TRBV28|TRBJ1-1|16|NA
CASSFLRTGGNTEAFF
TGTGCCAGCAGTTTCCTAAGGACAGGGGGTAACACTGAAGCTTTCTTT
>NA|TRBV7-6|TRBJ2-7|14|NA
CASVSGAPVYEQYF
TGTGCCAGCGTCTCGGGAGCGCCCGTTTACGAGCAGTACTTC
>TRBD2|TRBV29-1|TRBJ2-7|16|NA
CSGLTSGRYNRYEQYF
TGCAGCGGACTGACTAGCGGGAGGTATAATAGGTACGAGCAGTACTTC
>NA|TRBV27|TRBJ2-2|17|NA
CASSSYLQRVNTGELFF
TGTGCCAGCAGTTCCTACCTTCAACGCGTAAACACCGGGGAGCTGTTTTTT
>NA|TRBV10-3|TRBJ1-1|12|NA
CAISGTETEAFF
TGTGCCATCAGTGGCACAGAGACTGAAGCTTTCTTT
>NA|TRBV27|TRBJ2-7|15|few
CASSSRGLLSGEQYF
TGTGCCAGCAGCTCAAGGGGCCTCCTGAGTGGTGAGCAGTACTTC
>NA|TRBV7-9|TRBJ2-1|14|NA
CASSLTLRGDEQFF
TGTGCCAGCAGCTTAACCCTAAGGGGTGATGAGCAGTTCTTC
>TRBD2|TRBV28|TRBJ2-1|15|NA
CASSLGRENENEQFF
TGTGCCAGCAGTTTGGGGCGGGAGAACGAAAATGAGCAGTTCTTC
>TRBD2|TRBV7-9|TRBJ2-7|15|few
CASSPRLAAVHEQYF
TGTGCCAGCAGCCCCCGACTAGCCGCGGTCCACGAGCAGTACTTC
>TRBD1|TRBV28|TRBJ2-7|14|once
CASRRQGNSYEQYF
TGTGCCAGCAGAAGACAGGGCAACTCCTACGAGCAGTACTTC
>TRBD1|TRBV28|TRBJ2-2|15|NA
CASSVTGGNTGELFF
TGTGCCAGCAGTGTAACAGGGGGCAACACCGGGGAGCTGTTTTTT
>TRBD2|TRBV5-6|TRBJ2-3|16|NA
CASSLGLAGVVDTQYF
TGTGCCAGCAGCTTGGGGCTAGCGGGAGTTGTGGATACGCAGTATTTT